This note documents a single T cell receptor beta chain sequence. CDR3 length: 15 residues. The V gene's germline CDR1 is SGHVS and CDR2 FQNEAQ. With 4 bases removed from V and 4 bases from J, the gap between germline ends came to 14 bases. The sample comes from a study of blood T cell repertoires in COVID-19. As for the study in general: Samples representing acute and convalescent COVID-19 were sourced from the United States, Italy and Spain. PBMCs, B-cell-depleted T cells, or T cells provided the cDNA or gDNA that made up the material.

As handled by the study authors: Estimates of nucleated cell counts were drawn from the amplification of reference gene primers. Profiled with immunoSEQ multiplex PCR; TCRdb holds only in-frame clones, not every one. The V and J calls and clone size are taken from that table; D and trimming were inferred from the DNA. The table lists some 130,000 clones, around 81% of them singletons. The sequence derives from a man aged 35 to 55 with active or convalescent COVID-19. Specimen: peripheral blood. This chain connects TRBV7-8 to TRBJ1-3; D call uncertain. The CDR3 here is CASSSQATGGNTIYF. The CDR3 DNA reads as TGTGCCAGCAGCTCTCAGGCTACTGGGGGAAACACCATATATTTT.